This T cell receptor beta chain was obtained from a study of T cell repertoires in cytomegalovirus infection. Overall study context: CMV epitopes in the study were HLA-C-restricted (recently identified) and HLA-B-restricted (well studied). Study results and caveats: Using cumulative public TCR beta family frequency, the authors identified those who carried CMV together with the relevant HLA. Dominating the ex vivo response were TCR beta clonotypes that were CMV-specific and HLA-C-restricted.

V lost 9 bases and J lost 2; bases outside the gene matches: 6. Germline CDR1 and CDR2: MNHNS and SASEGT. There are 13 residues in the CDR3. TCRdb called the reads again in MiXCR, with one record for every CDR3 protein. In the table there are around 900,000 distinct CDR3 sequences, approximately 30% of which are singletons. This clonotype was observed many times. The target antigen is unknown. The chain links TRBV6-1 to TRBJ2-5, with 7 bases that match TRBD1. Specimen: cultured CD8+ T cells from PBMCs, collected from culture after CMV antigen stimulation. This sequence was found in a human donor in good health (CMV status not recorded). Some clones in this sample may be carry-over from other donors' samples. CDR3 protein: CASTGTDQETQYF. CDR3 coding DNA: TGTGCCAGTACTGGGACAGATCAAGAGACCCAGTACTTC.